The next 21 T cell receptor beta chains were all read from a single sample in a study of OX40 agonist ivuxolimab in advanced cancers. Sequenced by immunoSEQ multiplex PCR; TCRdb stores in-frame clones only, minus some. The repertoire holds some 19,000 clones, with about 89% as singletons. The material was CD4+ or CD8+ T cells sorted from blood, obtained in a trial of the OX40 agonist ivuxolimab. These receptors originate from an adult with an advanced solid tumor such as melanoma, head and neck, liver or kidney cancer.

The genes are TRBV11-1 and TRBJ2-6; D is ambiguous. Germline-derived CDR1 and CDR2 are SGHAT and FQDESV (reference sequence). The CDR3 extends over 14 amino acids. With 4 bases removed from V and 1 base from J, the gap between germline ends came to 5 bases. The CDR3 protein is CASSSESGANVLTF. The DNA for the CDR3 is TGTGCCAGCAGCTCCGAGTCTGGGGCCAACGTCCTGACTTTC.

This clone was seen a single time. Germline and junction disagree at one end, which may indicate a read error. The chain links TRBV5-5 to TRBJ2-4, with a tentative D call TRBD2 (5 bases). This CDR3 is built from 14 residues. Germline V gives CDR1 SGHKS, CDR2 YYEKEE (reference sequence). As DNA, the CDR3 is TGTGCCAGCAGCTTGGGTCCTAGCTACGTCCTTACGGGCTTC. It specifies CASSLGPSYVLTGF.

The V gene is TRBV27, the J gene TRBJ1-6; D may be TRBD1 (5 bases). Trimming stripped 2 bases from V and 7 bases from J, with 9 bases between. CDR1 is MNHEY and CDR2 is SMNVEV in the germline V gene (reference sequence). The CDR3 runs 14 residues. In DNA, the CDR3 is TGTGCCAGCAGTTTACAGGGAGTAAATTCACCCCTCCACTTT. The encoded protein is CASSLQGVNSPLHF.

J is TRBJ1-2 and V is TRBV10-1; D remains unclear. CDR3 length: 13 residues. Trimming pared 7 bases from V and 3 bases from J, leaving 12 bases between. From germline, CDR1 is WNHNN and CDR2 SYGVQD (reference sequence). The CDR3, as DNA: TGCGCCAGCAACCCATTTCAAGACTATGGCTACACCTTC. Translating it yields CASNPFQDYGYTF.

This clone was seen only a few times. The chain carries TRBV7-9 and TRBJ1-5; D remains unclear. This CDR3 region has 12 residues. CDR1 is SEHNR, CDR2 FQNEAQ, per germline (reference sequence). V shed 4 bases and J shed 3 bases, with 4 bases lying between them. CDR3: CASSWNNQPQHF. CDR3 in DNA: TGTGCCAGCAGCTGGAACAATCAGCCCCAGCATTTT.

V is TRBV27 and J is TRBJ2-7; 8 bases match TRBD1. The CDR3 runs 14 residues. Losses at the gene ends were 3 bases for V and 5 bases for J; bases not matched to a gene: 6. Germline values: CDR1 MNHEY, CDR2 SMNVEV (reference sequence). Written as DNA, the CDR3 is TGTGCCAGCAGTTTGTGGACAGGGTCTCACGAGCAGTACTTC. It encodes CASSLWTGSHEQYF.

This chain uses TRBV25-1 with TRBJ2-7; D unclear. The CDR3 totals 16 residues. Germline-derived CDR1 and CDR2 are MGHDK and SYGVNS. The germline V and J ends were trimmed by 2 bases and 2 bases, with 16 bases remaining between them. CDR3 loop: CASSEGPGSVTYEQYF. DNA of the CDR3: TGTGCCAGCAGTGAAGGGCCCGGGTCAGTCACCTACGAGCAGTACTTC.

This clone has just one count. CDR3 residues: CASSQLPGAGQPQHF. CDR3 coding DNA: TGCGCCAGCAGCCAACTGCCGGGGGCAGGACAGCCCCAGCATTTT. The chain links TRBV4-1 to TRBJ1-5; possibly TRBD1 for D (6 bases). V was pared by 2 bases and J by 7 bases, with 15 bases between. The V gene's germline CDR1 is MGHRA and CDR2 YSYEKL. This CDR3 is built from 15 residues.

In DNA, the CDR3 is TGTGCCAGTTTTCTGGGGGGATTGGGCTACACCTTC. Its protein is CASFLGGLGYTF. V and J are TRBV2 and TRBJ1-2, with a possible D match to TRBD1 (5 bases). The CDR3 covers 12 residues. Trimming shortened V by 9 bases and J by 8 bases, and 16 bases separated the two germline ends. Germline CDR1 SNHLY, CDR2 FYNNEI.

The rearrangement uses TRBV4-2 and TRBJ2-7; TRBD1 matches at 9 bases. This CDR3 comprises 14 residues. Per the germline V gene, CDR1 is LGHNA and CDR2 is YNFKEQ. The J segment lost 4 bases and the V segment lost 0 bases, leaving 1 base of the junction unmatched. The DNA of the CDR3 is TGTGCCAGCAGCCAAGATGGGACAGGGTACGAGCAGTACTTC. It is translated as CASSQDGTGYEQYF.

This clone was observed a single time. The V call is TRBV4-1, the J call TRBJ2-7, with 7 bases lining up with TRBD2. With 2 bases clipped from V and 7 bases from J, the junction kept 5 bases outside the gene matches. The CDR3 contains 13 residues. Germline CDR1 is MGHRA and CDR2 is YSYEKL. CDR3 amino acids: CASSQSLGGEQYF. DNA of the CDR3: TGCGCCAGCAGCCAATCCTTGGGGGGGGAGCAGTACTTC.

The V and J genes are TRBV13 and TRBJ2-1; D may be TRBD2 (5 bases). This CDR3 has 14 residues. V gave up 1 base and J gave up 10 bases, with 14 bases separating them. The germline V gene has CDR1 PRHDT and CDR2 FYEKMQ (reference sequence). DNA for the CDR3: TGTGCCAGCAGCTTAGTTGGAGGTTCAGTCGAGCAGTTCTTC. Amino acid sequence: CASSLVGGSVEQFF.

The chain couples TRBV18 to TRBJ2-2; D uncertain. V lost 3 bases and J lost 1, with 3 bases in between. CDR3 length equals 13 residues. Germline V lookup: CDR1 KGHSH, CDR2 LQKENI. Here the CDR3 reads CASSPGNTGELFF. The DNA for the CDR3 is TGTGCCAGCTCACCGGGGAACACCGGGGAGCTGTTTTTT. Combining the CDR3 with reference TRBV18 and TRBJ2-2 gives the whole variable domain NAGVMQNPRHLVRRRGQEARLRCSPMKGHSHVYWYRQLPEEGLKFMVYLQKENIIDESGMPKERFSAEFPKEGPSILRIQQVVRGDSAAYFCASSPGNTGELFFGEGSRLTVL.

This clone was observed once. The chain couples TRBV27 to TRBJ2-1, with 7 positions matching TRBD1. V shed 10 bases, J shed 5 bases, and the junction held 5 bases outside the gene matches. The CDR3 runs 12 residues. Per germline, CDR1 MNHEY and CDR2 SMNVEV (reference sequence). As DNA, the CDR3 is TGTGCCAACGGGGACAGAAACAATGAGCAGTTCTTC. Translation: CANGDRNNEQFF.

The rearrangement joins TRBV15 to TRBJ2-7, with D perhaps matching TRBD2 (7 bases). The V end lost 5 bases, the J end lost 1 base, and 21 bases lay between the germline ends. CDR3 length: 17 amino acids. CDR1 and CDR2 (germline): LNHNV, YYDKDF (reference sequence). Here the CDR3 reads CATSSTSRQVGSYEQYF. CDR3 in DNA: TGTGCCACCAGCTCGACTAGCAGACAGGTGGGGTCCTACGAGCAGTACTTC.

This clone turned up a few times. The chain has TRBV6-6 and TRBJ2-2; D is undetermined. Germline CDR1 and CDR2: MNHNY and SVGAGI (reference sequence). There are 13 residues in the CDR3. Deletions cut 2 bases from V and 4 bases from J, with 5 bases between. The CDR3 DNA sequence: TGTGCCAGCAGTTACGGCACCACCGGGGAGCTGTTTTTT. Amino acids: CASSYGTTGELFF.

J is TRBJ2-5 and V is TRBV11-2; the D gene is possibly TRBD2 (5 bases). The germline CDR1 and CDR2 sequences are SGHAT and FQNNGV. V was pared by 1 base and J by 4 bases, with 10 bases between. CDR3 size: 14 residues. CDR3 loop: CASSLARSGETQYF. The CDR3 DNA reads as TGTGCCAGCAGCTTAGCAAGGAGCGGAGAGACCCAGTACTTC.

The rearrangement uses TRBV7-2 and TRBJ2-7; maybe TRBD1 (5 bases). The germline CDR1 and CDR2 sequences are SGHTA and FQGNSA. V lost 5 bases to trimming and J lost 2 bases, with 13 bases between them. CDR3 length: 14 residues. The CDR3 reads CASSRYRRPYEQYF. As DNA, the CDR3 is TGTGCCAGCAGCAGATACAGGAGACCCTACGAGCAGTACTTC.

V gene TRBV10-2 combines with J gene TRBJ2-5; D perhaps matches TRBD2 (6 bases). Per the germline V gene, CDR1 is WSHSY and CDR2 is SAAADI. The CDR3 is 14 amino acids. V was pared by 2 bases and J by 3 bases, with 10 bases between. CDR3 bases: TGCGCCAGCAGTGAGAGGATAGCGGAAGAGACCCAGTACTTC. This sequence encodes CASSERIAEETQYF.

Only a few counts were recorded for this clone. J is TRBJ2-7 and V is TRBV7-9, with TRBD2 matching 8 bases. Losses at the gene ends were 7 bases for V and 5 bases for J; bases not matched to a gene: 13. The CDR3 has 15 residues. CDR1 and CDR2 (germline): SEHNR, FQNEAQ (reference sequence). DNA of the CDR3: TGTGCCAGCACGGCGACTAGCGCACAAGCCCACGAGCAGTACTTC. Translating it yields CASTATSAQAHEQYF.

Turning to this clone: One junction end does not reproduce the germline sequence, and a read error may be involved. The chain uses TRBV7-2 and TRBJ2-7; TRBD2 aligns across 10 bases. In germline, CDR1 is SGHTA, CDR2 FQGNSA. The length of the CDR3 is 15 residues. CDR3 in DNA: TGTGCCAGCAGCCTAGCGGGGGACACCTCCTACGAGCAGTACTTC. It codes for CASSLAGDTSYEQYF. The full variable domain, its missing parts supplied by reference TRBV7-2 and TRBJ2-7, is GAGVSQSPSNKVTEKGKDVELRCDPISGHTALYWYRQSLGQGLEFLIYFQGNSAPDKSGLPSDRFSAERTGGSVSTLTIQRTQQEDSAVYLCASSLAGDTSYEQYFGPGTRLTVT.